There are a few counts of the clone carrying this T cell receptor beta chain. Its target is not known. With a much larger clone just one base away, this may be a read error. The sample is drawn from a study of T cells in Graves' hyperthyroidism and ophthalmopathy. Overall study findings and caveats: Ophthalmopathy, as predicted by the model, came a median 6.5 months after the prediction.

V lost 10 bases and J lost 4, with 17 bases in between. There are 14 residues in the CDR3. Per germline, CDR1 SGHRS and CDR2 YFSETQ. Amplified TCR beta CDR3 regions derived from RNA transcripts. TCR CDR3 underwent first-round RT-PCR with the HTBI primer set. TCRdb ran MiXCR on the multiplex PCR reads and lists one entry per CDR3 protein. Of a few hundred thousand distinct CDR3 sequences detected, just over 45% appear once; the ten largest clones hold about 8%. The chain employs TRBV5-1 and TRBJ2-2; D may be TRBD2 (6 bases). Material: peripheral blood or thyroid tissue (not recorded which). The sequence derives from a woman aged 18 to 35 with Graves' hyperthyroidism. The CDR3 DNA reads as TGCGCCTCCCGGGGAGGTAGGAGCACCGGGGAGCTGTTTTTT. This codes for CASRGGRSTGELFF.